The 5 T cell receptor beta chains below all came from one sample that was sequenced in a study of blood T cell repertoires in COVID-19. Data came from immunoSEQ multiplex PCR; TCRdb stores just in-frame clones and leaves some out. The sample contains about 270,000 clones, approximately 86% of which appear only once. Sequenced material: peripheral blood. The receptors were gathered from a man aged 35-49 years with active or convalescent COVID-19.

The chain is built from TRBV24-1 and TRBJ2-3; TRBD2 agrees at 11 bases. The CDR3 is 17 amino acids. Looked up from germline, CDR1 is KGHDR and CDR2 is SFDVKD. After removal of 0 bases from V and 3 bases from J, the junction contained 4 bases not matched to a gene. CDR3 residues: CATSDLPSGGFTDTQYF. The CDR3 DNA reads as TGTGCCACCAGTGATTTGCCTAGCGGGGGGTTTACAGATACGCAGTATTTT.

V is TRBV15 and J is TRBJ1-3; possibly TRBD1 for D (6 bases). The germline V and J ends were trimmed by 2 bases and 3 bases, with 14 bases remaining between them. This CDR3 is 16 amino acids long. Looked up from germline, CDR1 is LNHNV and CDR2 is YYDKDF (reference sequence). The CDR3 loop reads CATSRLKQGHGNTIYF. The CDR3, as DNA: TGTGCCACCAGCAGATTAAAACAGGGTCATGGAAACACCATATATTTT.

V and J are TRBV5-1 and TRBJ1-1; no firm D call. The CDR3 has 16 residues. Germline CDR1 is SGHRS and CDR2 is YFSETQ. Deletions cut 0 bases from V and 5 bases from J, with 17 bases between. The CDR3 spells CASSLAGSPKATEAFF. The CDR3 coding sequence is TGCGCCAGCAGCTTGGCCGGGTCACCCAAGGCAACTGAAGCTTTCTTT.

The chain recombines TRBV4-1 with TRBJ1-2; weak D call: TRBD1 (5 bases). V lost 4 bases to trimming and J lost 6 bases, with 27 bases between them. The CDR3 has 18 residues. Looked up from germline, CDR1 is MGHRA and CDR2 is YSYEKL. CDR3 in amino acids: CASSPQGAGAGNIDGYTF. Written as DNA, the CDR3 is TGCGCCAGCAGCCCCCAGGGCGCAGGTGCGGGGAATATAGATGGCTACACCTTC.

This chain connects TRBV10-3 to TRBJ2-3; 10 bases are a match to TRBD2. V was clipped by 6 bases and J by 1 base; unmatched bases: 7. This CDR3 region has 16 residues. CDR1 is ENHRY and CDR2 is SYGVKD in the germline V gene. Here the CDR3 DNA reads TGTGCCATCAGCTATACTAGCGGGGTCGGCACAGATACGCAGTATTTT. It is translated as CAISYTSGVGTDTQYF.